This record looks at one T cell receptor beta chain sequence and its context. The target antigen is unknown. This sample was taken from a study of T cells in Graves' hyperthyroidism and ophthalmopathy. Between the trimmed V and J ends, which lost 4 bases and 0 bases, there was a span of 4 bases. This CDR3 comprises 12 residues. Germline CDR1 SEHNR, CDR2 FQNEAQ (reference sequence). Researchers took RNA transcripts and amplified the TCR beta CDR3 regions from them. The HTBI primer set served for first-round RT-PCR of the TCR CDR3. Each CDR3 protein is one row after TCRdb ran MiXCR on the multiplex PCR reads. The sample lists roughly 280,000 distinct CDR3 sequences; 22% were seen once. General study results and limits: From stable hyperthyroidism, ophthalmopathy was set apart by a 13 V-J model.

V usage is TRBV7-9 and J usage is TRBJ2-7; D remains unclear. This TCR was sampled from a man aged 30 to 45 with Graves' ophthalmopathy. Sequencing input: blood. CDR3 residues: CASSWSSYEQYF. CDR3 bases: TGTGCCAGCAGCTGGAGCTCCTACGAGCAGTACTTC.